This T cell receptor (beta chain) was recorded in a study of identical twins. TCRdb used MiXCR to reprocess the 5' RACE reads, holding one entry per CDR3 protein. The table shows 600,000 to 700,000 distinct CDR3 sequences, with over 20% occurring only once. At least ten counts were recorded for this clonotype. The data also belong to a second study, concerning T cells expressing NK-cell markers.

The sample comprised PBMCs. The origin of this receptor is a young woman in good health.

CDR3 sequence reads: CSVAFGGPSSTGTDTQYF. CDR3 coding DNA: TGCAGCGTTGCGTTCGGGGGGCCTTCGAGTACGGGCACAGATACGCAGTATTTT. J is TRBJ2-3 and V is TRBV29-1, with a tentative D call TRBD2 (7 bases). Germline V lookup: CDR1 SQVTM, CDR2 ANQGSEA. This CDR3 region has 18 residues. Trimming left V 4 bases short and J 1 base short, with 24 bases between.